Each of the 15 T cell receptor beta chains below was sequenced from the same sample in a study of regulatory T cells in long-lasting Graves disease. CDR3-region Arm-PCR and iRepertoire HTBI primers produced the TCR beta libraries. TCRdb redid the calling of the multiplex PCR reads with MiXCR, one entry per CDR3 protein. The profile shows roughly 450,000 distinct CDR3 sequences, around 21% of them singletons. As for time point: persistent/refractory GD, antithyroid drugs over 5 years with positive TRAb. Extracted PBMC RNA gave rise to the TCR library. Sequenced material: peripheral blood mononuclear cells (PBMCs), taken when the disease was refractory, from a patient treated with antithyroid drugs. Receptors were obtained from a female donor with Graves disease.

This clonotype was found a few times. The chain links TRBV20-1 to TRBJ1-5; D gene ambiguous. The CDR3 sequence is 12 residues long. Between the trimmed V and J ends, which lost 3 bases and 7 bases, there was a span of 10 bases. In germline, CDR1 is DFQATT, CDR2 SNEGSKA (reference sequence). The CDR3 DNA follows: TGCAGTGCTAGGAGGGTTGGACAGCCCCAGCATTTT. It codes for CSARRVGQPQHF.

This clonotype was detected many times. The chain links TRBV2 to TRBJ2-2; TRBD2 agrees at 13 bases. This CDR3 is built from 19 residues. V gave up 0 bases and J gave up 6 bases; unmatched junction bases: 10. Germline values: CDR1 SNHLY, CDR2 FYNNEI. CDR3 protein: CASSEALGLAGAYAGELFF. For the CDR3, the DNA is TGTGCCAGCAGTGAAGCGCTAGGACTAGCGGGAGCGTATGCCGGGGAGCTGTTTTTT.

This clonotype has at least ten counts. The genes are TRBV28 and TRBJ1-2, with 7 positions matching TRBD1. V shed 5 bases, J shed 10 bases, and the junction held 7 bases outside the gene matches. CDR3 length: 12 amino acids. Germline V gene data show CDR1 as MDHEN and CDR2 as SYDVKM. The chain's CDR3 is CASSTRTGDYTF. The CDR3, as DNA: TGTGCCAGCAGTACCCGGACAGGCGACTACACCTTC.

Details on this clonotype: One base separates it from a far larger clone, so it is likely a read error. The V and J genes are TRBV11-3 and TRBJ1-6, with TRBD1 identical over 7 bases. The germline CDR1 and CDR2 sequences are SGHNT and YENEEA. CDR3 size: 14 residues. CDR3 coding DNA: TGTGCCAGCAGCTTCACCAGGGGGAATTCACCCCCCCACTTT. Its protein product is CASSFTRGNSPPHF.

The chain links TRBV2 to TRBJ2-7; the D is unclear. This CDR3 is built from 13 residues. Trimming took 5 bases from V and 5 from J, leaving 13 bases between them. The germline V gene has CDR1 SNHLY and CDR2 FYNNEI. The CDR3 protein is CASSISQDHEQYF. CDR3 in DNA: TGTGCCAGCAGTATTTCCCAGGATCACGAGCAGTACTTC.

The chain is built from TRBV5-1 and TRBJ2-5, with no clear D. This CDR3 spans 13 amino acids. V dropped 6 bases and J dropped 6 bases, with 15 bases sitting between them. CDR1 and CDR2 from the germline V gene are SGHRS and YFSETQ. The DNA for the CDR3 is TGCGCCAGCAACCCCCATACAGCCCAGACCCAGTACTTC. Amino acid sequence: CASNPHTAQTQYF.

This clonotype has ten or more counts. This rearrangement joins TRBV2 to TRBJ2-5, with 8 bases lining up with TRBD1. This CDR3 region has 14 residues. The trim removed 1 base at V and 6 bases at J, leaving 4 bases unmatched. Per the germline V gene, CDR1 is SNHLY and CDR2 is FYNNEI. The CDR3 protein is CASSEGQGMKTQYF. CDR3 bases: TGTGCCAGCAGTGAAGGACAGGGGATGAAGACCCAGTACTTC.

This clonotype was picked up many times. The chain combines TRBV20-1 with TRBJ2-5; D is possibly TRBD2 (7 bases). This CDR3 region has 14 residues. V lost 6 bases and J lost 2, with 16 bases in between. The germline V gene has CDR1 DFQATT and CDR2 SNEGSKA (reference sequence). The CDR3 sequence is CSAPGGQKQETQYF. The CDR3 DNA sequence: TGCAGTGCCCCGGGGGGACAAAAACAAGAGACCCAGTACTTC.

The chain uses TRBV6-1 and TRBJ1-1; D gene unclear. The germline V and J ends were trimmed by 5 bases and 5 bases, with 15 bases remaining between them. The CDR3 sequence is 14 residues long. Germline CDR1 is MNHNS and CDR2 is SASEGT. CDR3 nucleotides: TGTGCCAGCAGTCCTTCTTCCTTGCGGACTGAAGCTTTCTTT. This sequence encodes CASSPSSLRTEAFF.

This clonotype was picked up a small number of times. Mismatch with germline at one junction end may stem from a read error. The rearrangement joins TRBV6-5 to TRBJ1-2; no clear D. The germline V gene has CDR1 MNHEY and CDR2 SVGAGI. This CDR3 region has 14 residues. In DNA form, the CDR3 reads TGTGCCAGCACTTACTCCGAAATTAACTATGGCTACACCTTC. Protein product: CASTYSEINYGYTF.

This clonotype was picked up many times. This chain uses TRBV20-1 with TRBJ2-5; 7 bases map to TRBD2. V lost 3 bases and J lost 3; bases outside the gene matches: 10. Germline values: CDR1 DFQATT, CDR2 SNEGSKA (reference sequence). This CDR3 has 15 amino acids. CDR3 region: CSARSPLATKETQYF. CDR3 DNA: TGCAGTGCTAGGTCCCCACTAGCGACCAAAGAGACCCAGTACTTC.

The chain uses TRBV6-2 or TRBV6-3 and TRBJ2-2; possibly TRBD1 for D (5 bases). The length of the CDR3 is 15 residues. Germline lookup yields CDR1 MNHEY and CDR2 SVGEGT. The V and J ends lost 6 bases and 1 base respectively, with 12 bases between them. CDR3 sequence reads: CASSPTEENTGELFF. In DNA form, the CDR3 reads TGTGCCAGCAGCCCGACAGAAGAGAACACCGGGGAGCTGTTTTTT.

The chain couples TRBV18 to TRBJ1-3, with D possibly TRBD1 on 5 matching bases. Germline CDR1 reads KGHSH; CDR2 reads LQKENI. Trimming removed 3 bases at V and 3 bases at J, with 18 bases between. The CDR3 covers 17 residues. CDR3 residues: CASSPRVEDNFGNTIYF. The CDR3 bases are TGTGCCAGCTCACCCCGAGTAGAGGACAACTTTGGAAACACCATATATTTT. Together with reference TRBV18 and TRBJ1-3, the CDR3 gives the full variable domain: NAGVMQNPRHLVRRRGQEARLRCSPMKGHSHVYWYRQLPEEGLKFMVYLQKENIIDESGMPKERFSAEFPKEGPSILRIQQVVRGDSAAYFCASSPRVEDNFGNTIYFGEGSWLTVV.

The chain combines TRBV27 with TRBJ1-2; D may be TRBD1 (5 bases). Germline assignment: CDR1 MNHEY and CDR2 SMNVEV (reference sequence). The CDR3 totals 15 residues. V was trimmed by 0 bases and J by 6 bases, leaving 14 bases between them. Here the CDR3 DNA reads TGTGCCAGCAGTTTATCGGTGGGCAGGGATGATGGCTACACCTTC. Translated, it gives CASSLSVGRDDGYTF.

The genes are TRBV20-1 and TRBJ2-7; 8 bases are shared with TRBD2. The junction had 2 bases not matched to a gene; V was cut back by 7 bases and J by 0 bases. Germline CDR1 DFQATT, CDR2 SNEGSKA (reference sequence). The CDR3 runs 12 residues. CDR3 in amino acids: CSGSGGSYEQYF. In DNA, the CDR3 is TGCAGTGGGAGCGGGGGCTCCTACGAGCAGTACTTC.